The clone carrying this T cell receptor (beta chain) has a single count. V was trimmed by 1 base and J by 4 bases, leaving 11 bases between them. The CDR3 is made up of 14 amino acids. Germline CDR1 GTSNPN, CDR2 SVGIG (reference sequence). The sample belongs to a study of blood T cell repertoires in COVID-19. Overall study context: PBMCs, B-cell-depleted T cells, or T cells were the source of the cDNA or gDNA that made up the material.

Measured with immunoSEQ multiplex PCR; TCRdb has only the in-frame clones, and not every one. The sample holds 150,000 to 200,000 clones, roughly nine tenths seen once. This chain links TRBV30 with TRBJ1-5, with D unclear. The TCR originated in a man aged 40-49 years with acute or convalescent COVID-19. The specimen was peripheral blood. CDR3 in DNA: TGTGCCTGGAGTGGGTCCAGCGAGAATCAGCCCCAGCATTTT. Translated: CAWSGSSENQPQHF.